The clone carrying this T cell receptor beta chain came up a few times. Its antigen is as yet unknown. The treatment: oral pan-JAK inhibitor, 5-10 mg twice daily. Alopecia areata patients provided lesional scalp punch biopsies and peripheral blood, both collected for the study. RNA extraction and reverse transcription yielded cDNA as sequencing template. Method: immunoSEQ multiplex PCR; TCRdb's copy keeps in-frame clones and lacks some. The sample holds approximately 180,000 clones, 60% seen once. V lost 7 bases and J 5 bases, leaving 14 bases between the germline ends. This CDR3 is 12 amino acids long. Germline-derived CDR1 and CDR2 are GTSNPN and SVGIG (reference sequence). This sample stems from a study of CD8+ T cells in alopecia areata. Study in general: Oral tofacitinib, 5 to 10 mg twice daily, was given in an open-label trial.

Notes on the study in general: It was observed that many expanded lesional clones persisted in scalp and blood during tofacitinib.

The sequences come from CD4+ T cells sorted from blood, collected at week 24, from a patient treated with tofacitinib. The TCR sequence derives from a human donor with alopecia areata. The gene calls are TRBV30 and TRBJ1-1; D is ambiguous. The CDR3 nucleotides are TGTGCCTTTGTCCGGAGGGAAACTGAAGCTTTCTTT. Translated: CAFVRRETEAFF. Variable domain in full (rest from reference TRBV30 and TRBJ1-1): SQTIHQWPATLVQPVGSPLSLECTVEGTSNPNLYWYRQAAGRGLQLLFYSVGIGQISSEVPQNLSASRPQDRQFILSSKKLLLSDSGFYLCAFVRRETEAFFGQGTRLTVV.